Listed below are T cell receptor beta chains from one sample, sequenced in a study of T-cell memory formation after mild COVID-19. TCRdb redid the calling of the 5' RACE reads with MiXCR, one entry per CDR3 protein. The sample consists of about half a million distinct CDR3 sequences, approximately 18% of them appearing once. The source material was PBMCs or a T cell subset sorted from them (not recorded which). The receptors shown here come from an adult woman who had mild COVID-19 (a few samples of this study predate the infection). Cell type and time point are not known. Both conserved end residues are part of each CDR3. A D gene is named only where the DNA matches it firmly. A row's size may be missing; if present it is once, few, many or a size class.

d_gene,v_gene,j_gene,len,abundance,CDR3aa,CDR3nt
.,TRBV24-1,TRBJ1-5,13,.,CATEANGNQPQHF,TGTGCCACGGAAGCGAATGGCAATCAGCCCCAGCATTTT
.,TRBV6-1,TRBJ2-1,14,.,CASSDWGGSNEQFF,TGTGCCAGCAGTGACTGGGGGGGCAGTAATGAGCAGTTCTTC
.,TRBV29-1,TRBJ1-2,11,.,CSVEYRSGYTF,TGCAGCGTTGAATACAGAAGCGGCTACACCTTC
.,TRBV9,TRBJ1-2,15,.,CASSVATAQRDGYTF,TGTGCCAGCAGCGTAGCCACAGCCCAGCGGGATGGCTACACCTTC
.,TRBV7-9,TRBJ1-4,17,.,CASSRWDTQRGNEKLFF,TGTGCCAGCAGCCGTTGGGACACCCAGCGCGGTAATGAAAAACTGTTTTTT
.,TRBV5-1,TRBJ2-7,12,few,CASRGTGPEQYF,TGCGCCAGCAGAGGAACGGGTCCCGAGCAGTACTTC
TRBD1,TRBV5-6,TRBJ1-1,15,few,CASRRTGGVGTEAFF,TGTGCCAGCAGGAGGACAGGGGGCGTAGGGACTGAAGCTTTCTTT
TRBD2,TRBV7-8,TRBJ2-7,14,.,CASSIVRGGYEQYF,TGTGCCAGCAGCATCGTTCGGGGGGGCTACGAGCAGTACTTC
.,TRBV7-9,TRBJ2-1,13,few,CASTQGGPNEQFF,TGTGCCAGCACCCAGGGGGGGCCGAATGAGCAGTTCTTC
.,TRBV7-8,TRBJ1-1,15,.,CASSLDYGMNTEAFF,TGTGCCAGCAGCTTAGATTACGGGATGAACACTGAAGCTTTCTTT
.,TRBV7-6,TRBJ1-1,13,many,CASSLVLATEAFF,TGTGCCAGCAGCTTAGTTTTGGCCACTGAAGCTTTCTTT
TRBD2,TRBV20-1,TRBJ2-1,15,few,CSARKRDRSYNEQFF,TGCAGTGCTAGGAAGCGGGATCGCTCCTACAATGAGCAGTTCTTC
.,TRBV14,TRBJ2-1,12,few,CASSHSGVEQFF,TGTGCCAGCAGCCACTCGGGGGTCGAGCAGTTCTTC
.,TRBV5-4,TRBJ2-1,15,.,CASSSGPGQGNEQFF,TGTGCCAGCAGCTCCGGCCCCGGACAAGGCAATGAGCAGTTCTTC
TRBD2,TRBV15,TRBJ2-7,15,few,CATSSGAGGSYEQYF,TGTGCCACCAGCTCCGGGGCGGGAGGGAGCTACGAGCAGTACTTC
TRBD1,TRBV12-3/TRBV12-4,TRBJ2-6,16,.,CASSRTGGAGANVLTF,TGTGCCAGCAGCCGTACAGGGGGCGCTGGGGCCAACGTCCTGACTTTC
.,TRBV12-3/TRBV12-4,TRBJ2-3,15,many,CASSTLLGPADTQYF,TGTGCCAGCAGTACCCTTTTAGGGCCGGCAGATACGCAGTATTTT
.,TRBV7-9,TRBJ1-2,15,few,CASSLGILANYGYTF,TGTGCCAGCAGCTTAGGGATTCTAGCTAACTATGGCTACACCTTC
TRBD2,TRBV12-3/TRBV12-4,TRBJ2-1,16,many,CASSPPGAGVENEQFF,TGTGCCAGCAGTCCCCCAGGAGCGGGAGTAGAAAATGAGCAGTTCTTC
.,TRBV30,TRBJ1-4,15,.,CAWSVPAGRGEKLFF,TGTGCCTGGAGTGTACCGGCAGGGCGCGGCGAAAAACTGTTTTTT
.,TRBV24-1,TRBJ2-2,14,few,CATSHPAGTGELFF,TGTGCCACCAGCCATCCGGCAGGGACCGGGGAGCTGTTTTTT
TRBD1,TRBV5-6,TRBJ1-3,15,many,CASSFQGDTGNTIYF,TGTGCCAGCAGCTTCCAGGGGGATACTGGAAACACCATATATTTT
.,TRBV20-1,TRBJ2-2,16,.,CSVRLRLGGRPGELFF,TGCAGTGTCCGTCTCCGGCTAGGGGGGAGGCCCGGGGAGCTGTTTTTT
.,TRBV24-1,TRBJ1-2,15,.,CATSDFGQGGYGYTF,TGTGCCACCAGTGATTTTGGGCAGGGCGGCTATGGCTACACCTTC
TRBD2,TRBV5-1,TRBJ2-1,17,many,CASSLGDSGGPYNEQFF,TGCGCCAGCAGCTTGGGGGATAGCGGGGGGCCGTACAATGAGCAGTTCTTC
.,TRBV20-1,TRBJ1-1,11,many,CRTRQNTEAFF,TGCAGGACCCGACAGAACACTGAAGCTTTCTTT
.,TRBV7-2,TRBJ1-2,15,.,CASSLGGSGNYGYTF,TGTGCCAGCAGCTTGGGGGGCTCGGGTAACTATGGCTACACCTTC
.,TRBV7-3,TRBJ2-1,14,many,CASSWTPGGNEQFF,TGTGCCAGCAGCTGGACCCCCGGGGGCAATGAGCAGTTCTTC
TRBD2,TRBV7-3,TRBJ2-3,15,few,CASSLTGLAGDTQYF,TGTGCCAGCAGCCTAACTGGACTAGCGGGGGATACGCAGTATTTT
TRBD2,TRBV7-7,TRBJ2-2,16,.,CASGPGRLLEAGELFF,TGTGCTAGCGGGCCGGGACGTCTCCTAGAAGCCGGGGAGCTGTTTTTT
.,TRBV7-8,TRBJ2-3,15,few,CASSFSGEPTDTQYF,TGTGCCAGCAGCTTTAGTGGCGAGCCCACAGATACGCAGTATTTT
.,TRBV30,TRBJ1-3,14,few,CAWSGGHTGNTIYF,TGTGCCTGGAGTGGGGGGCACACGGGAAACACCATATATTTT
.,TRBV6-1,TRBJ2-7,15,.,CASRALSDSYYEQYF,TGTGCCAGCAGGGCCCTTAGCGACAGTTACTACGAGCAGTACTTC
.,TRBV30,TRBJ1-2,10,few,CAWRHRGYTF,TGTGCCTGGAGGCACCGGGGCTACACCTTC
TRBD1,TRBV9,TRBJ2-1,15,few,CASSVGQGPYNEQFF,TGTGCCAGCAGCGTCGGACAGGGTCCCTACAATGAGCAGTTCTTC
.,TRBV7-9,TRBJ1-5,12,.,CASGGSNQPQHF,TGTGCCAGCGGGGGCAGCAATCAGCCCCAGCATTTT
.,TRBV12-3/TRBV12-4,TRBJ1-1,13,.,CASSPAVNTEAFF,TGTGCCAGCAGTCCCGCCGTGAACACTGAAGCTTTCTTT
TRBD1,TRBV7-8,TRBJ2-1,15,few,CASSFDRGYYNEQFF,TGTGCCAGCAGCTTTGACAGGGGGTACTACAATGAGCAGTTCTTC
TRBD1,TRBV5-1,TRBJ2-2,15,.,CASSFQGARTGELFF,TGCGCCAGCAGCTTCCAGGGGGCGAGGACCGGGGAGCTGTTTTTT
TRBD2,TRBV7-8,TRBJ2-3,17,.,CASSFSGRARKMDTQYF,TGTGCCAGCAGCTTTAGCGGGAGGGCTCGAAAAATGGATACGCAGTATTTT
.,TRBV6-4,TRBJ1-2,15,.,CASSGAGPDNYGYTF,TGTGCCAGCAGTGGGGCGGGACCTGATAACTATGGCTACACCTTC
TRBD1,TRBV11-2,TRBJ2-7,14,many,CASSQTGATYEQYF,TGTGCCAGCAGCCAGACAGGGGCGACCTACGAGCAGTACTTC
.,TRBV12-3/TRBV12-4,TRBJ2-3,15,.,CASSFFGGRIDTQYF,TGTGCCAGCAGTTTTTTTGGGGGGCGGATAGATACGCAGTATTTT
TRBD1,TRBV15,TRBJ2-7,16,few,CATSIVSGTGVYEQYF,TGTGCCACCAGCATTGTCTCCGGGACAGGGGTCTACGAGCAGTACTTC
.,TRBV24-1,TRBJ2-3,14,few,CATSDLRQADTQYF,TGTGCCACCAGTGATTTGAGGCAGGCAGATACGCAGTATTTT
.,TRBV12-3/TRBV12-4,TRBJ2-7,14,.,CASSQFRGVYEQYF,TGTGCCAGCAGTCAATTCCGGGGAGTTTACGAGCAGTACTTC